The 12 T cell receptor beta chains in this list originate from one sample, sequenced in a study of blood T cell repertoires in COVID-19. This table comes from immunoSEQ multiplex PCR, and its TCRdb copy is limited to in-frame clones, with some not included. The sample lists almost 500,000 clones; roughly nine tenths were seen once. Sequencing was performed on PBMCs or T cells enriched from blood (not recorded which). These receptors were obtained from an older woman who had recovered from COVID-19.

Comment on this clone: The same CDR3 also results from other DNA sequences found in this sample. This chain joins TRBV5-1 and TRBJ2-3; TRBD1 is a possible D gene (6 bases). Trimming cost V 4 bases and J 4 bases, with 10 bases left between them. This CDR3 contains 13 residues. The germline CDR1 and CDR2 sequences are SGHRS and YFSETQ. The CDR3 region has the DNA TGCGCCAGCAGCCCTACAGGGTCAGATACGCAGTATTTT. Protein: CASSPTGSDTQYF.

The rearrangement uses TRBV2 and TRBJ2-7; D might be TRBD1 (5 bases). V was cut by 8 bases and J by 1 base, with 9 bases left in between. CDR1 and CDR2 from the germline V gene are SNHLY and FYNNEI. The CDR3 consists of 12 residues. For the CDR3, the DNA is TGTGCCAGCGAGACAGATTCCTACGAGCAGTACTTC. As protein: CASETDSYEQYF.

V is TRBV11-2 and J is TRBJ1-1; D unresolved. CDR1 is SGHAT and CDR2 is FQNNGV in the germline V gene. V shed 0 bases and J shed 5 bases, with 13 bases lying between them. CDR3 length: 15 amino acids. CDR3 DNA sequence: TGTGCCAGCAGCTTAGAGACCGGGAGATGGACTGAAGCTTTCTTT. Its translation: CASSLETGRWTEAFF.

The chain has TRBV5-1 and TRBJ2-1, with 7 bases matching TRBD1. Germline V CDR1 and CDR2: SGHRS, YFSETQ. The V segment lost 4 bases and the J segment 8 bases; nucleotides outside the gene matches: 12. This CDR3 has 15 residues. The DNA of the CDR3 is TGCGCCAGCAGCCCCAGACAGGGTGGGCGCGATGAGCAGTTCTTC. Protein: CASSPRQGGRDEQFF. Variable domain in full (rest from reference TRBV5-1 and TRBJ2-1): KAGVTQTPRYLIKTRGQQVTLSCSPISGHRSVSWYQQTPGQGLQFLFEYFSETQRNKGNFPGRFSGRQFSNSRSEMNVSTLELGDSALYLCASSPRQGGRDEQFFGPGTRLTVL.

This clone is a singleton in its sample. This rearrangement joins TRBV9 to TRBJ1-1, with D tentatively TRBD1 (6 bases). CDR3 length equals 15 residues. The ends were cut back, 2 bases at V and 1 base at J, with 12 bases in the middle. CDR1 SGDLS and CDR2 YYNGEE come from the germline V gene. Here the CDR3 DNA reads TGTGCCAGCAGCGTTATCGGGGGGGCGAACACTGAAGCTTTCTTT. Translating it yields CASSVIGGANTEAFF.

Note on this clone: The sample carries other DNA sequences with the same CDR3. The chain carries TRBV3-1 (or the pseudogene TRBV3-2) and TRBJ1-5; no clear D. Germline V gene data show CDR1 as LGHDT and CDR2 as YNNKEL (reference sequence). The CDR3 runs 13 residues. Trimming left V 1 base short and J 2 bases short, with 3 bases between. CDR3: CASSQAGNQPQHF. In DNA form, the CDR3 reads TGTGCCAGCAGCCAAGCCGGCAATCAGCCCCAGCATTTT.

The V and J genes are TRBV10-3 and TRBJ2-7, with D possibly matching TRBD1 (6 bases). Germline CDR1 ENHRY, CDR2 SYGVKD. The CDR3 runs to 13 residues. V was cut by 3 bases and J by 2 bases, with 8 bases left in between. For the CDR3, the DNA is TGTGCCATCAGTGAAAAGGGGGCCTACGAGCAGTACGTC. Amino acids: CAISEKGAYEQYV.

This clone was observed a single time. The rearrangement joins TRBV27 to TRBJ1-5, with TRBD1 matching over 8 bases. With V trimmed by 9 bases and J by 6 bases, 7 bases remained unmatched. CDR1 and CDR2 from the germline V gene are MNHEY and SMNVEV (reference sequence). The CDR3 runs 13 residues. Written as DNA, the CDR3 is TGTGCCAGTTCCCGGACAGGGACTCAGCCCCAGCATTTT. This encodes CASSRTGTQPQHF.

This clone showed up just once. This sequence joins TRBV5-1 and TRBJ1-1; TRBD1 aligns across 7 bases. The junction had 3 bases not matched to a gene; V was cut back by 2 bases and J by 2 bases. Per the germline V gene, CDR1 is SGHRS and CDR2 is YFSETQ. CDR3 length equals 14 residues. CDR3 sequence (DNA): TGCGCCAGCAGCTTCGGGACAGTCAACACTGAAGCTTTCTTT. Translation: CASSFGTVNTEAFF.

DNA of the CDR3: TGTGCCAGCAGCTCCGGACAGTATAGCAATCAGCCCCAGCATTTT. The encoded protein is CASSSGQYSNQPQHF. The chain joins TRBV5-6 to TRBJ1-5, with D possibly matching TRBD1 (6 bases). Trimming took 3 bases from V and 0 from J, leaving 10 bases between them. From germline, CDR1 is SGHDT and CDR2 YYEEEE. The CDR3 loop spans 15 amino acids.

The chain has TRBV27 and TRBJ2-3, with D possibly matching TRBD1 (6 bases). The CDR3 contains 15 residues. Germline lookup yields CDR1 MNHEY and CDR2 SMNVEV (reference sequence). With 4 bases removed from V and 3 bases from J, the gap between germline ends came to 14 bases. The CDR3 nucleotides read TGTGCCAGCAGTTCTCTGAGGGACACAACAGATACGCAGTATTTT. Protein product: CASSSLRDTTDTQYF.

This sequence joins TRBV2 and TRBJ1-5; D is possibly TRBD1 (6 bases). CDR1 and CDR2 (germline): SNHLY, FYNNEI. This CDR3 has 15 amino acids. Trimming took off 6 bases at V and 0 bases at J, with 12 bases between the two ends. The CDR3 region is CASSLGQNSNQPQHF. As DNA, the CDR3 is TGTGCCAGCAGCTTAGGACAGAATAGCAATCAGCCCCAGCATTTT.